The sequence of this T cell receptor (beta chain) was determined in a study of blood T cell repertoires in COVID-19 (dated by TCRdb to the early 2020s). Describing the broader study: Samples covering the acute and convalescent phases of COVID-19 were provided by collaborators in the United States, Italy and Spain. The repertoires were released in a freely available public database intended as a resource for research on the immune response to SARS-CoV-2. Where available, HLA class I and class II types were taken from metadata supplied by the sample provider and were not determined by assay-based typing. Deeply sampled blood TCRbeta repertoires from subjects exposed to, actively infected with, or recovered from COVID-19 were included in the dataset. The prospective study material was composed of cDNA or gDNA derived from T cells, B-cell-depleted T cells, or PBMCs. The sample metadata nearly always contained a de-identified subject ID, COVID-19 status, age in years and sex. Samples were obtained from the ongoing ImmuneRACE study (first 160 participants) and from 950 to 1,500 subjects provided by 6 global collaborators. Results the study describes overall, beyond this receptor: Clinical and demographic metadata were provided uncurated, with the amount varying by source and participant.

TCRbeta CDR3 regions were amplified from genomic DNA by means of the immunoSEQ Assay, a bias-controlled multiplex PCR. Under the source paper's analysis protocol: Nucleated cell counts per sample were estimated from amplification of reference gene primers within the assay. To quantify the absolute abundance of each unique TCRbeta CDR3 rearrangement, sequence reads were collapsed and filtered. For each sample, productive Simpson clonality was calculated as the square root of Simpson's diversity index across productive rearrangements. TCRdb holds this immuneACCESS table with in-frame rearrangements only. Some clones are missing; in checked studies, unresolved V genes explain under half, and the rest has no known cause. V, J and clone size reflect that table, while D and trimming were determined from the DNA. Counted in this sample were nearly 250,000 clones; roughly 86% of them appeared once. The ten largest clonotypes hold 5.5% to 6% of the sample.

For CDR1 and CDR2, the germline V gene lists SGHAT and FQNNGV. The CDR3 runs 14 residues from the cysteine to the phenylalanine. Left in the record is the CDR3 DNA by itself, 42 bases read in frame from the first base. Trimming accounts for 7 bases at V and 7 bases at J, while the number of junction bases matched to no gene is 7. At one collaborating source in Seattle, patients were enrolled during active infection and were followed longitudinally through the course of disease. The collaborating institutions used their own protocols to collect whole blood in K2EDTA tubes. Collaborator samples were shipped for TCRbeta analysis as frozen whole blood, isolated PBMCs, or DNA extracted from either sample type. As for this clone: This clone's antigen is unknown. The sample holds no much larger clone one base away, and base qualities are not on file.

The source material was peripheral blood. The TCR comes from a woman older than 75 with COVID-19, enrolled during active disease. The chain links TRBV11-2 with TRBJ1-6, with TRBD1 identical over 7 junction bases. The DNA sequence is given as TGTGCCAGCAACCACGGGACAGCCAATTCACCCCTCCACTTT. Translated, this gives CASNHGTANSPLHF.